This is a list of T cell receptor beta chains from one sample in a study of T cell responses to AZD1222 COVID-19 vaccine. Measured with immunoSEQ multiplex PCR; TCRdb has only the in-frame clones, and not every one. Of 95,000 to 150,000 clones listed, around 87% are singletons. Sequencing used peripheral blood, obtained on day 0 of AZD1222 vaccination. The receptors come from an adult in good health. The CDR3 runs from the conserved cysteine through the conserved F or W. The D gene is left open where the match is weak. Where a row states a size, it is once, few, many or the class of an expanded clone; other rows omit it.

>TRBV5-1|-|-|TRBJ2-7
TGCGCCAGCAGCTTGGGACCGGATGACTACGAGCAGTACTTC
CASSLGPDDYEQYF
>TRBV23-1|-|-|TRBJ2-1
TGCGCCAGCAGTCAATCGATGGGACTGACGGAGGGCAAACGTTTTGAGCAGTTCTTC
CASSQSMGLTEGKRFEQFF
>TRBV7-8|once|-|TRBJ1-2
TGTGCCAGCAGCTTAGGAGCAACCTATGGCTACACCTTC
CASSLGATYGYTF
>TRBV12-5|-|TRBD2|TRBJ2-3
TGTGCTAGTGGTCTGGGAGGGAGTGCAGATACGCAGTATTTT
CASGLGGSADTQYF
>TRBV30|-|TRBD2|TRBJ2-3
TGTGCCTGGAGTCCCGGCCCACTAGCGGGACGCACAGATACGCAGTATTTT
CAWSPGPLAGRTDTQYF
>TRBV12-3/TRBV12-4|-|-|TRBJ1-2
TGTGCCAGCAGTTCAGGGTACCACTATGGCTACACCTTC
CASSSGYHYGYTF
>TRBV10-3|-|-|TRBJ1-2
TGTGCCATCAGTGAGATGGGGCCTTATGGCTACACCTTC
CAISEMGPYGYTF
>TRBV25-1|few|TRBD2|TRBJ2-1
TGTGCCAGCAGTGAATTTGGGAGGGGGCAGTTCTTC
CASSEFGRGQFF
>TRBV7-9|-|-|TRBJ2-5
TGTGCCAGCAGCTCCCAGGGAATAGAGACCCAGTACTTC
CASSSQGIETQYF
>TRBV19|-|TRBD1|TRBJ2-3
TGTGCCAGTAGTACCCCAGGGACAGGCACAGATACGCAGTATTTT
CASSTPGTGTDTQYF
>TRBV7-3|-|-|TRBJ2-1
TGTGCCACCTTAGGGAGCAATGAGCAGTTCTTC
CATLGSNEQFF